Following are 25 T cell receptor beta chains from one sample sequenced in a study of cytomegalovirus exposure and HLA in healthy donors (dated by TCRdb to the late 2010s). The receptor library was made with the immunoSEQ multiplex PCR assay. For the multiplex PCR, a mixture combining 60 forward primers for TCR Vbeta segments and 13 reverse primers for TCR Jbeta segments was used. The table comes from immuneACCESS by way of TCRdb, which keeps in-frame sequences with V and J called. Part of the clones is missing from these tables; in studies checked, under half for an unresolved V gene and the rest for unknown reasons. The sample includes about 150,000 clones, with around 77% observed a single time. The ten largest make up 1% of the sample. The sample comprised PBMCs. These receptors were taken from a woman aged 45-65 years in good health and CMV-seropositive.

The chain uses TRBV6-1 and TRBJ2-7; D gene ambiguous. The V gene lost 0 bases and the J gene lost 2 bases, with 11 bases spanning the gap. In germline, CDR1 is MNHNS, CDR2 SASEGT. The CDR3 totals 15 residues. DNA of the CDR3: TGTGCCAGCAGTGAAGCCTGGCCAGGTCCCTACGAGCAGTACTTC. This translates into CASSEAWPGPYEQYF.

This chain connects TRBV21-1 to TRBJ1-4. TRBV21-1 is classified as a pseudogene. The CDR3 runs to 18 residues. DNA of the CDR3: TGTGCCAGCACCCCAAGAATGGCTGACTCTGCAACTAATGAAAAACTGTTTTTT. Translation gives CASTPRMADSATNEKLFF.

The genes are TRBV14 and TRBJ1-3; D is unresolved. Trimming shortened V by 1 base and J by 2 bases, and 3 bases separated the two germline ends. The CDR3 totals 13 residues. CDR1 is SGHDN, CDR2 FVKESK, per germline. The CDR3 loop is CASSQATGNTIYF. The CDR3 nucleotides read TGTGCCAGCAGCCAAGCTACTGGAAACACCATATATTTT.

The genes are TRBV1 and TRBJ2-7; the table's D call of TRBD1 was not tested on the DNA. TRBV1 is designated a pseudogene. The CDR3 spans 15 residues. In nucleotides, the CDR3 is TGCACCAGCAGAACCGGGACACCGCCAAAGTACGAGCAGTACTTC. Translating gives CTSRTGTPPKYEQYF.

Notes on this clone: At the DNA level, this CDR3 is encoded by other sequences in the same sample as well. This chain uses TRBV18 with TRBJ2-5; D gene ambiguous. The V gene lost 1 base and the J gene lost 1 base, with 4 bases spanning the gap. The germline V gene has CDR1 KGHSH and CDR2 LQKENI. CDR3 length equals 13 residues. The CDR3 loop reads CASSPRSQETQYF. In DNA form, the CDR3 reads TGTGCCAGCTCACCACGCAGCCAAGAGACCCAGTACTTC.

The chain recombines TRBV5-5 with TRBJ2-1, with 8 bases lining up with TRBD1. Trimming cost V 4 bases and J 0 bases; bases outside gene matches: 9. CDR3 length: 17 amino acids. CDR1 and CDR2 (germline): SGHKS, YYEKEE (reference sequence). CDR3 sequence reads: CASSTRTTGGSYNEQFF. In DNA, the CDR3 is TGTGCCAGCAGCACCCGAACCACAGGGGGCTCCTACAATGAGCAGTTCTTC.

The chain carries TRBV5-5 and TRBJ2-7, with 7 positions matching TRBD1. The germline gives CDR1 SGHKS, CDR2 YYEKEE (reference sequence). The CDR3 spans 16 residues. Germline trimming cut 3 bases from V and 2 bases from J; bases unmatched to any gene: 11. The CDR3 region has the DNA TGTGCCAGCAGCTGGGACAGCTCCACTGGGACCTACGAGCAGTACTTC. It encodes CASSWDSSTGTYEQYF.

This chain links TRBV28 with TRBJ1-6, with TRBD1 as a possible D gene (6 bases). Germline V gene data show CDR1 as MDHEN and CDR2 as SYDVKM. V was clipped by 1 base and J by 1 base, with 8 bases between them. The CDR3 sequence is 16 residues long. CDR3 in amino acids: CASSLYRDSYNSPLHF. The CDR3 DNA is TGTGCCAGCAGTTTATACAGGGATTCCTATAATTCACCCCTCCACTTT.

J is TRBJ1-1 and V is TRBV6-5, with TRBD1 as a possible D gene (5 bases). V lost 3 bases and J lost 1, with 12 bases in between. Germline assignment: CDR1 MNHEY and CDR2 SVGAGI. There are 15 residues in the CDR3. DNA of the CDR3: TGTGCCAGCAGTTATTATAGCGGGACGAACACTGAAGCTTTCTTT. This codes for CASSYYSGTNTEAFF.

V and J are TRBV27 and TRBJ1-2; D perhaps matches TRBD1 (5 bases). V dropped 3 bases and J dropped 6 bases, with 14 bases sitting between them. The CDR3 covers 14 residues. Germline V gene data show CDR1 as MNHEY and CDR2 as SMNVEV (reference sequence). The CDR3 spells CASSFLAGGNGYTF. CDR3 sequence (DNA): TGTGCCAGCAGTTTTCTTGCCGGGGGGAATGGCTACACCTTC.

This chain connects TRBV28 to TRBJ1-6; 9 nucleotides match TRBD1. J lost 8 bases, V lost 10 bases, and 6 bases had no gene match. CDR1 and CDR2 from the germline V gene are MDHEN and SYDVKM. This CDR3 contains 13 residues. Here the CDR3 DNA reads TGTGCCATACAGGGGGCGGTTTATTCACCCCTCCACTTT. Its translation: CAIQGAVYSPLHF. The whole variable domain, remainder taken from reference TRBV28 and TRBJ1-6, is DVKVTQSSRYLVKRTGEKVFLECVQDMDHENMFWYRQDPGLGLRLIYFSYDVKMKEKGDIPEGYSVSREKKERFSLILESASTNQTSMYLCAIQGAVYSPLHFGNGTRLTVT.

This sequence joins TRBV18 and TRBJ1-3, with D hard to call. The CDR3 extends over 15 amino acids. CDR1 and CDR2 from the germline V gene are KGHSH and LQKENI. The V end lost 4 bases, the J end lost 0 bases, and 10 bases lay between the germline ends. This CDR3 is CASSLRQRSGNTIYF. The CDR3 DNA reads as TGTGCCAGCTCACTCCGGCAGCGCTCTGGAAACACCATATATTTT. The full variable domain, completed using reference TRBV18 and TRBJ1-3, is NAGVMQNPRHLVRRRGQEARLRCSPMKGHSHVYWYRQLPEEGLKFMVYLQKENIIDESGMPKERFSAEFPKEGPSILRIQQVVRGDSAAYFCASSLRQRSGNTIYFGEGSWLTVV.

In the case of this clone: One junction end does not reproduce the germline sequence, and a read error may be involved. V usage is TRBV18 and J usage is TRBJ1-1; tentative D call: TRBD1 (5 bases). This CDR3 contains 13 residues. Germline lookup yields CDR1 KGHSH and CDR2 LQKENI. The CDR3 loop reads CASSPTVNAEAFF. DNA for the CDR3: TGTGCCAGCTCACCGACAGTGAACGCTGAAGCTTTCTTT.

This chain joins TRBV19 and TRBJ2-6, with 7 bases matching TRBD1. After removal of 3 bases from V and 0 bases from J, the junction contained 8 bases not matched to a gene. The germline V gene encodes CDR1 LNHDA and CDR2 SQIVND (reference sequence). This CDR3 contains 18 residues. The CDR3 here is CASSITGTASSGANVLTF. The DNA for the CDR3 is TGTGCCAGTAGTATTACCGGGACAGCAAGCTCTGGGGCCAACGTCCTGACTTTC.

CDR3 residues: CASSLGNRVNTGELFF. The CDR3 region has the DNA TGTGCCAGCAGCTTGGGCAACAGGGTGAACACCGGGGAGCTGTTTTTT. The chain combines TRBV7-3 with TRBJ2-2, with D possibly matching TRBD1 (6 bases). This CDR3 has 16 amino acids. V gave up 3 bases and J gave up 1 base, with 12 bases separating them. Per the germline V gene, CDR1 is SGHTA and CDR2 is FQGTGA.

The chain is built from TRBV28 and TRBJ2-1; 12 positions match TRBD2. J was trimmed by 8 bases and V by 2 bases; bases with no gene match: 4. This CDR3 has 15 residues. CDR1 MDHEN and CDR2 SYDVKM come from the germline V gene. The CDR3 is CASSLGLAGPDEQFF. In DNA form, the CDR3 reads TGTGCCAGCAGTTTAGGACTAGCGGGGCCAGATGAGCAGTTCTTC.

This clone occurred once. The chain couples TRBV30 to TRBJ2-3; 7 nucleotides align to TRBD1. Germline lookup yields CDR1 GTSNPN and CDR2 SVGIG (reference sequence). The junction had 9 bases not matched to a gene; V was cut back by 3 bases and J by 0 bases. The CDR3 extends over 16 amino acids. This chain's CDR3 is CAWRTWDSTSTDTQYF. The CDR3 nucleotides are TGTGCCTGGAGAACATGGGACAGCACTAGCACAGATACGCAGTATTTT.

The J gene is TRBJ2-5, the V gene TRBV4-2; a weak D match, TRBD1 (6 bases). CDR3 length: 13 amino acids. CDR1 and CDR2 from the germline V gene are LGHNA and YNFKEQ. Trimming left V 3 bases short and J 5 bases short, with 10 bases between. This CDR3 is CASSQDSGETQYF. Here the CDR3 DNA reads TGTGCCAGCAGCCAGGACAGTGGGGAGACCCAGTACTTC.

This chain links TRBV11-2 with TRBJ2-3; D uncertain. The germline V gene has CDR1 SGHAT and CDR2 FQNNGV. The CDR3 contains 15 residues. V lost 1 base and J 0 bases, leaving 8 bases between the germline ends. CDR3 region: CASSLATASTDTQYF. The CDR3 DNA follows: TGTGCCAGCAGCTTAGCCACAGCTAGCACAGATACGCAGTATTTT. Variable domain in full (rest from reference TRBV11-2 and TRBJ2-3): EAGVAQSPRYKIIEKRQSVAFWCNPISGHATLYWYQQILGQGPKLLIQFQNNGVVDDSQLPKDRFSAERLKGVDSTLKIQPAKLEDSAVYLCASSLATASTDTQYFGPGTRLTVL.

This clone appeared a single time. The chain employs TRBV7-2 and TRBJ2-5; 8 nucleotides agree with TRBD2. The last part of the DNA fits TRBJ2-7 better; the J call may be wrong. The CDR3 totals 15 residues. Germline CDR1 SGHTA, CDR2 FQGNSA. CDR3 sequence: CASSFSGTSRYEQYF. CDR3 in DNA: TGTGCCAGCAGCTTTTCTGGGACTAGTCGCTACGAGCAGTACTTC.

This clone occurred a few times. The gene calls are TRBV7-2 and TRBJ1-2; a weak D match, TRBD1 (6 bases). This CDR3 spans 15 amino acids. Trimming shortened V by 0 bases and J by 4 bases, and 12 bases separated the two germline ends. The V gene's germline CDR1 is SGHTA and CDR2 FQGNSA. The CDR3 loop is CASSLASLTGYGYTF. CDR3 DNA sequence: TGTGCCAGCAGCTTAGCGTCTTTGACAGGCTATGGCTACACCTTC.

CDR3 DNA: TGTGCCAGCAAAACTCCCACTACGAGATACTACGAGCAGTACTTC. This encodes CASKTPTTRYYEQYF. The rearrangement uses TRBV28 and TRBJ2-7; D is unresolved. Per the germline V gene, CDR1 is MDHEN and CDR2 is SYDVKM. Trimming took off 7 bases at V and 3 bases at J, with 19 bases between the two ends. The CDR3 length is 15 residues.

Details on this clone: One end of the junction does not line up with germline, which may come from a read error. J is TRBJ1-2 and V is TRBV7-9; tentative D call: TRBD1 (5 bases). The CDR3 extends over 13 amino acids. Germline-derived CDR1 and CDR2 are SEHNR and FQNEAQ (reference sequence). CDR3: CSSNVEGTSGYTF. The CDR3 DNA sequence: TGTTCCAGCAACGTCGAAGGGACTTCTGGCTACACCTTC.

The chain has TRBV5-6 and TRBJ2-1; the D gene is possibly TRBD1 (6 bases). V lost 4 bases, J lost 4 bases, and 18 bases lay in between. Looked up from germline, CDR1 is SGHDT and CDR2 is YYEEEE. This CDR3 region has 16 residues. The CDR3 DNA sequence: TGTGCCAGCAGCATCATTCAGGGGACCATTTACAATGAGCAGTTCTTC. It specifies CASSIIQGTIYNEQFF.

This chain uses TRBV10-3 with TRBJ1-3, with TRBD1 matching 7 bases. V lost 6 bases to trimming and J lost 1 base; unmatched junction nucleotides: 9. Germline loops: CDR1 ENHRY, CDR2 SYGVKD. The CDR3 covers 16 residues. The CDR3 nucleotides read TGTGCCATCAGAGGCAGCACAGGGGAGTCTGGAAACACCATATATTTT. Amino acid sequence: CAIRGSTGESGNTIYF.